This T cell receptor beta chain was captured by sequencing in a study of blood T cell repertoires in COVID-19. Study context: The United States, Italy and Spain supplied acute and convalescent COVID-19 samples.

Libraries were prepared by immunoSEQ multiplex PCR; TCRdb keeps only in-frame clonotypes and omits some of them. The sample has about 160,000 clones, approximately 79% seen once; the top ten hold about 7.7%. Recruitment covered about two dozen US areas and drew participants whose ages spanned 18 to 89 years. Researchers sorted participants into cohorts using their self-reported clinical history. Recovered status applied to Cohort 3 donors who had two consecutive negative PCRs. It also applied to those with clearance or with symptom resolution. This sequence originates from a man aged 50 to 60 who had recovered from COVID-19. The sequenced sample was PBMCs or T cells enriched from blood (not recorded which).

The CDR3, as DNA: TGTGCCAGCAGTGAAATATCCGGGACAGTCACTGAAGCTTTCTTT. This encodes CASSEISGTVTEAFF. The rearrangement joins TRBV6-1 to TRBJ1-1; 7 bases are a match to TRBD1. V was pared by 2 bases and J by 4 bases, with 7 bases of the junction left unmatched. Germline V gene data show CDR1 as MNHNS and CDR2 as SASEGT. The CDR3 has 15 amino acids.